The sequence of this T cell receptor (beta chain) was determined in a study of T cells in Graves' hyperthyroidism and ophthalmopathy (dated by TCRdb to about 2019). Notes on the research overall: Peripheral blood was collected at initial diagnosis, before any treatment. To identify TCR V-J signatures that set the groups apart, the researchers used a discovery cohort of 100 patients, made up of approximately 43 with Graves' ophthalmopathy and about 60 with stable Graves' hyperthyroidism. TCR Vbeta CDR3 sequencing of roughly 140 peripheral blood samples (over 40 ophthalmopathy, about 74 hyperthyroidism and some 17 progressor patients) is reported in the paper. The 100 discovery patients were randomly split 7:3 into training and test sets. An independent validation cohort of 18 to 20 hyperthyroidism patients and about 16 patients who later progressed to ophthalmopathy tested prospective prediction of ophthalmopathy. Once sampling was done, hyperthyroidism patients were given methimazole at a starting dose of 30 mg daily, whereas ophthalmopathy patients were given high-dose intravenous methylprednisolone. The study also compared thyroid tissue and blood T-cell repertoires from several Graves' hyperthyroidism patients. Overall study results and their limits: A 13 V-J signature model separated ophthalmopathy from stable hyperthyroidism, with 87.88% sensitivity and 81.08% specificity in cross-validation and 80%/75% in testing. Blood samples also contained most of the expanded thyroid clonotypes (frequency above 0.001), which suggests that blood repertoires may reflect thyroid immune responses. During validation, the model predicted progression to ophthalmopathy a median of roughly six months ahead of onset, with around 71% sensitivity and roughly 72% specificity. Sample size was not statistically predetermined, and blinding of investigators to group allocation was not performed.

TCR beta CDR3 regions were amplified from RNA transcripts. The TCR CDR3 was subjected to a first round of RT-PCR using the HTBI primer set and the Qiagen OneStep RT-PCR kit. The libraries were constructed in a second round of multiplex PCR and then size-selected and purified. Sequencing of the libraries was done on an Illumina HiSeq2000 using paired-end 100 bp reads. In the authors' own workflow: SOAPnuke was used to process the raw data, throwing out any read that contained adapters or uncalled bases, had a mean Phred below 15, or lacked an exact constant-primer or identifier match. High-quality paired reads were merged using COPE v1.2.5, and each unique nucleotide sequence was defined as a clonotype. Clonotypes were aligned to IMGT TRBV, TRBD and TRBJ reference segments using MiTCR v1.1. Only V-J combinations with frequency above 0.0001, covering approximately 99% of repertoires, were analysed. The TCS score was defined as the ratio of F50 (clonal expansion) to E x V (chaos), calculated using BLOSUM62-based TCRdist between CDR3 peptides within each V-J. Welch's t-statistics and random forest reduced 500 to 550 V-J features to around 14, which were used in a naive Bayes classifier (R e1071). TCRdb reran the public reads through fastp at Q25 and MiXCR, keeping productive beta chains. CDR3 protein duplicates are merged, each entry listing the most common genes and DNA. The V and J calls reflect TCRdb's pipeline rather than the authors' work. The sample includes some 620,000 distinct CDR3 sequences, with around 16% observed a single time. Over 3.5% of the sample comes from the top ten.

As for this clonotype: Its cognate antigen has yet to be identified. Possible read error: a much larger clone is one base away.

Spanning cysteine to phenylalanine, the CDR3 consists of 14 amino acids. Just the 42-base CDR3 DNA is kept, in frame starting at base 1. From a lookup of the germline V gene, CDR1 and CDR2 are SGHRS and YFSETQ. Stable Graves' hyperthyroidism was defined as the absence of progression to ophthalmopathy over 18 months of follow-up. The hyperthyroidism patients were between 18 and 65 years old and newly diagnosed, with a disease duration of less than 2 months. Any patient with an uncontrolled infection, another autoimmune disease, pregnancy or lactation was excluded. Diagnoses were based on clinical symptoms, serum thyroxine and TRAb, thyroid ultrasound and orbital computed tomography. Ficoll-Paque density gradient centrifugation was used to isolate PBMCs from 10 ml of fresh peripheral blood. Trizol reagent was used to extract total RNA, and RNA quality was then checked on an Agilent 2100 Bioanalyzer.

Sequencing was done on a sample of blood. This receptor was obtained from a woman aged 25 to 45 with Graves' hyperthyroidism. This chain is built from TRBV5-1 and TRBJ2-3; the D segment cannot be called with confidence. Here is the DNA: TGCGCCAGCAGAATAGTGGGTGGCACATATACGCAGTATTTT. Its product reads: CASRIVGGTYTQYF. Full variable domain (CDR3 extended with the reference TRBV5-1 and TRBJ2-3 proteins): KAGVTQTPRYLIKTRGQQVTLSCSPISGHRSVSWYQQTPGQGLQFLFEYFSETQRNKGNFPGRFSGRQFSNSRSEMNVSTLELGDSALYLCASRIVGGTYTQYFGPGTRLTVL.